Here is one T cell receptor beta chain with its context. This clonotype showed up many times. There is no known antigen for this receptor. Base-call qualities are not available, and no considerably larger clone is one nucleotide away. The data were taken from a study of regulatory T cells in long-lasting Graves disease (dated by TCRdb to the early 2020s). Notes on the research overall: Newly diagnosed Graves' disease patients had taken antithyroid drugs for less than 3 months. Patients with persistent Graves' disease were compared with patients with newly diagnosed Graves' disease using TCR sequencing and RNA sequencing of peripheral blood. The study was conducted in China and was registered as a clinical trial. A total of roughly 35 samples were covered by TCR sequencing, comprising some 13 persistent and around 20 newly diagnosed Graves' disease patients. Paper-wide results and their limitations: Lower TCR Shannon entropy and fewer highly expanded clones were observed in persistent Graves' disease patients than in newly diagnosed patients, which suggested clonal expansion. As a limitation, the authors acknowledged that the small sample size may reduce accuracy. Sequencing and analysis were limited to the TCR beta chain. The study examined only peripheral blood because the primary lesion, thyroid tissue, could not be accessed. A larger number of public clonotypes was shared among persistent patients (under 3,000) than among newly diagnosed patients (roughly 970). Persistent disease showed preferential use of TRBV28, TRBJ1-2 and TRBJ2-5, whereas newly diagnosed disease favored TRBV20-1 and TRBJ2-1.

The time point label here, explained by the study, means: newly diagnosed GD, antithyroid drugs for less than 3 months. RNA was extracted from PBMCs in TRIzol for both TCR sequencing and RNA sequencing. The diagnosis of Graves' disease followed American Thyroid Association guidelines. The patients came from an endocrinology department in Xi'an, China. From each patient, approximately 9 milliliters of peripheral blood was collected into an EDTA anticoagulant tube. Ficoll Paque Plus density gradient separation was used to isolate PBMCs, and no further T cell sorting was done. An Agilent 2100 Bioanalyzer and agarose gel were used to check RNA quality, and a NanoDrop 2000 was used to measure RNA concentration. The library was prepared using multiplex PCR. The run used an Illumina HiSeq 4000. iRepertoire HTBI primers and Arm-PCR amplification of CDR3 regions were used to construct TCR beta libraries. PCR products were gel purified before sequencing. Processing in the source paper ran as follows. Gene usage analysis of CDR3 amino acid clonotypes used the 60 to 75 TRBV and some 13 TRBJ segments found across samples. COPE and FqMerger were used to merge filtered high-quality paired reads into contigs. Contigs were aligned with BLAST to IMGT TRBV, TRBD and TRBJ reference genes, and CDR3 was defined per IMGT. Clonotypes above 0.1% frequency were classified as highly expanded clones. Shannon entropy was used to measure repertoire diversity, and the Gini coefficient was used to measure V-J evenness. A clonotype found in more than one individual was treated as public. The public reads were run again by TCRdb, first through fastp at Q25 and then through MiXCR, and only productive beta chains were kept. Merged by CDR3 protein, the rows form single entries marked with the most common genes and DNA. These V and J calls are TCRdb output, not the study's own analysis. The sample records a few hundred thousand distinct CDR3 sequences, roughly 18% of which are singletons. The top ten constitute around 20% of the sample.

V loses 3 bases of germline sequence and J loses 4 bases, and the interval between the two ends is 10 bases. There are 13 amino acids in the CDR3, from cysteine to phenylalanine inclusive. The only DNA kept is the CDR3, 39 bases in frame from the first base. CDR1 and CDR2, per the germline V gene (reference sequence), are DFQATT and SNEGSKA. The origin of this receptor is a female donor with Graves disease. The chain couples TRBV20-1 to TRBJ2-1; TRBD1 is perhaps the D gene, given 6 matching bases. The sequencing used peripheral blood mononuclear cells (PBMCs), collected at new diagnosis, from a patient treated with antithyroid drugs. The CDR3 reads CSARGRGYNEQFF. The DNA sequence follows: TGCAGTGCTAGGGGCAGGGGATACAATGAGCAGTTCTTC.